The 16 T cell receptor beta chains given below trace back to one sample, sequenced in a study of blood T cell repertoires in COVID-19. TCRdb's copy holds only in-frame clones and misses some; the assay was immunoSEQ multiplex PCR. The sample shows 100,000 to 150,000 clones, approximately 84% of them seen only once. Sequencing was done on a sample of peripheral blood. These receptors originate from a woman older than 75 with acute or convalescent COVID-19.

The chain is built from TRBV5-1 and TRBJ1-2; 7 bases are a match to TRBD1. J gave up 7 bases and V 4 bases, and 10 bases lay outside the gene matches. Germline CDR1 and CDR2: SGHRS and YFSETQ. This CDR3 contains 14 residues. CDR3 in amino acids: CASSPVQGLAGYTF. The CDR3 DNA sequence: TGCGCCAGCAGCCCAGTACAGGGGTTGGCTGGCTACACCTTC.

In DNA, the CDR3 is TGTGCCAGCAGTTTATCAGGCGGGGGGCGGGTCGGGGAGCTGTTTTTT. It is translated as CASSLSGGGRVGELFF. The chain joins TRBV27 to TRBJ2-2; 8 bases map to TRBD2. V lost 0 bases to trimming and J lost 7 bases; unmatched junction nucleotides: 7. CDR1 MNHEY and CDR2 SMNVEV come from the germline V gene (reference sequence). CDR3 length equals 16 residues.

This clone was detected only once. The rearrangement joins TRBV5-1 to TRBJ1-1, with D possibly being TRBD1 (5 bases). The germline V gene encodes CDR1 SGHRS and CDR2 YFSETQ. There are 14 residues in the CDR3. V was trimmed by 2 bases and J by 0 bases, leaving 8 bases between them. Written as DNA, the CDR3 is TGCGCCAGCAGCTTAGGGGATTTGAACACTGAAGCTTTCTTT. Amino acids: CASSLGDLNTEAFF.

This chain links TRBV13 with TRBJ2-1; TRBD2 might be the D (6 bases). The V end was cut by 1 base, the J end by 2 bases, with 18 bases between. The germline gives CDR1 PRHDT, CDR2 FYEKMQ (reference sequence). The CDR3 runs 18 residues. The CDR3 region is CASSLDPPVSGPYNEQFF. The CDR3 nucleotides are TGTGCCAGCAGCTTAGACCCCCCGGTTAGCGGTCCCTACAATGAGCAGTTCTTC.

The V call is TRBV5-1, the J call TRBJ1-1; D gene uncertain. Germline values: CDR1 SGHRS, CDR2 YFSETQ. Between the trimmed V and J ends, which lost 3 bases and 0 bases, there was a span of 12 bases. The CDR3 spans 15 residues. Written as DNA, the CDR3 is TGCGCCAGCAGCTCCGGCCGAGGCTTGAACACTGAAGCTTTCTTT. Translating gives CASSSGRGLNTEAFF.

This chain uses TRBV9 with TRBJ1-2, with TRBD1 matching 7 bases. J was trimmed by 4 bases and V by 0 bases; bases with no gene match: 9. Germline V gives CDR1 SGDLS, CDR2 YYNGEE. The CDR3 totals 16 residues. DNA of the CDR3: TGTGCCAGCAGCGTAGCTGCAGGGGGACCCGCCTATGGCTACACCTTC. Its protein is CASSVAAGGPAYGYTF.

V and J are TRBV5-1 and TRBJ2-2, with D perhaps TRBD2 (6 bases). V was cut by 6 bases and J by 6 bases, with 18 bases left in between. The CDR3 runs 15 residues. The germline V gene has CDR1 SGHRS and CDR2 YFSETQ. The CDR3 loop reads CASINNAGPAGELFF. CDR3 nucleotides: TGCGCCAGCATCAACAACGCGGGGCCGGCCGGGGAGCTGTTTTTT.

V and J are TRBV5-1 and TRBJ1-6; TRBD1 matches at 8 bases. There are 15 residues in the CDR3. Germline assignment: CDR1 SGHRS and CDR2 YFSETQ. V was clipped by 3 bases and J by 7 bases; unmatched bases: 6. The CDR3 spells CASSSRDRNNSPLHF. DNA for the CDR3: TGCGCCAGCAGCTCCCGGGACAGGAACAATTCACCCCTCCACTTT.

The chain combines TRBV30 with TRBJ1-6, with D hard to call. Germline V CDR1 and CDR2: GTSNPN, SVGIG (reference sequence). Trimming removed 4 bases at V and 7 bases at J, with 11 bases between. This CDR3 spans 13 amino acids. CDR3 DNA sequence: TGTGCCTGGACTCTGGAGTTAAATTCACCCCTCCACTTT. It translates to CAWTLELNSPLHF.

The chain has TRBV18 and TRBJ2-5; 9 bases match TRBD2. V lost 6 bases to trimming and J lost 5 bases; unmatched junction nucleotides: 13. The CDR3 runs to 16 residues. Germline V gene lookup returns CDR1 KGHSH and CDR2 LQKENI. In DNA form, the CDR3 reads TGTGCCAGCTCCCCGAGCGGAGCGGGAGGCCGGGAGACCCAGTACTTC. This gives the protein CASSPSGAGGRETQYF.

The chain employs TRBV6-1 and TRBJ2-7; a possible D gene is TRBD2 (6 bases). The CDR3 spans 13 residues. Trimming took 0 bases from V and 7 from J, leaving 10 bases between them. The V gene's germline CDR1 is MNHNS and CDR2 SASEGT. This CDR3 reads CASSEAGLREQYF. CDR3 nucleotides: TGTGCCAGCAGTGAAGCGGGACTCCGGGAGCAGTACTTC.

V and J are TRBV7-6 and TRBJ2-2; 15 nucleotides line up with TRBD2. The germline V gene encodes CDR1 SGHVS and CDR2 FNYEAQ. The CDR3 consists of 17 residues. Germline trimming cut 5 bases from V and 2 bases from J; bases unmatched to any gene: 3. This CDR3 reads CASSQGLAGGNTGELFF. CDR3 nucleotide sequence: TGTGCCAGCAGCCAGGGACTAGCGGGGGGAAACACCGGGGAGCTGTTTTTT. The full variable domain, rest sourced from reference TRBV7-6 and TRBJ2-2, is GAGVSQSPRYKVTKRGQDVALRCDPISGHVSLYWYRQALGQGPEFLTYFNYEAQQDKSGLPNDRFSAERPEGSISTLTIQRTEQRDSAMYRCASSQGLAGGNTGELFFGEGSRLTVL.

The chain links TRBV6-5 to TRBJ1-2, with 7 bases matching TRBD1. V was clipped by 6 bases and J by 5 bases; unmatched bases: 9. This CDR3 has 14 amino acids. Germline CDR1 reads MNHEY; CDR2 reads SVGAGI. CDR3 protein: CASRQTGKVYGYTF. CDR3 in DNA: TGTGCCAGCAGGCAGACAGGGAAGGTTTATGGCTACACCTTC.

The V and J genes are TRBV3-1 (or the pseudogene TRBV3-2) and TRBJ1-1; D perhaps matches TRBD1 (6 bases). V was shortened by 4 bases and J by 1 base, with 16 bases between the two germline ends. CDR3 length equals 16 residues. Germline values: CDR1 LGHDT, CDR2 YNNKEL (reference sequence). CDR3 in DNA: TGTGCCAGCAGCCCTCGCGCGGAGACAGGGAACACTGAAGCTTTCTTT. This codes for CASSPRAETGNTEAFF.

This clone was seen a few times. The chain carries TRBV12-3 or TRBV12-4 and TRBJ1-5; D uncertain. V was clipped by 6 bases and J by 7 bases, with 10 bases between them. The CDR3 runs to 12 residues. In DNA, the CDR3 is TGTGCCAGCAGATACAGTGGACAGCCCCAGCATTTT. This sequence encodes CASRYSGQPQHF.

This rearrangement joins TRBV5-1 to TRBJ2-3, with 10 bases matching TRBD1. Germline-derived CDR1 and CDR2 are SGHRS and YFSETQ. Unmatched junction bases numbered 5, after V lost 4 bases and J lost 6 bases. The CDR3 length is 14 residues. The CDR3, as DNA: TGCGCCAGCAGCCGAGGGACAGGGGAGGATACGCAGTATTTT. Translating it yields CASSRGTGEDTQYF. Combining the CDR3 with reference TRBV5-1 and TRBJ2-3 gives the whole variable domain KAGVTQTPRYLIKTRGQQVTLSCSPISGHRSVSWYQQTPGQGLQFLFEYFSETQRNKGNFPGRFSGRQFSNSRSEMNVSTLELGDSALYLCASSRGTGEDTQYFGPGTRLTVL.